The 8 T cell receptor beta chains presented below share a single source sample, sequenced in a study of shared clonotypes between healthy human individuals. Repertoires were generated with immunoSEQ multiplex PCR, while TCRdb's copy carries only in-frame clones and drops some. The data contain under 2,500,000 clones, roughly 95% of them singletons. Material: naive CD4+ T cells sorted from blood. Documented subset: CD45RA+ positively selected. The source is a young man in good health.

This chain connects TRBV4-1 to TRBJ1-2, with D perhaps TRBD1 (6 bases). The germline V and J ends were trimmed by 3 bases and 6 bases, with 11 bases remaining between them. Per the germline V gene, CDR1 is MGHRA and CDR2 is YSYEKL. The CDR3 has 13 amino acids. The CDR3 spells CASSHEGGDGYTF. CDR3 nucleotide sequence: TGCGCCAGCAGCCACGAGGGGGGTGATGGCTACACCTTC.

This clone was detected only a few times. V gene TRBV4-1 combines with J gene TRBJ2-5; 7 positions agree with TRBD1. The CDR3 spans 16 residues. Per the germline V gene, CDR1 is MGHRA and CDR2 is YSYEKL. V was clipped by 4 bases and J by 2 bases; unmatched bases: 10. CDR3 DNA: TGCGCCAGCAGCCGCAGTCCGGGACAGAAACAAGAGACCCAGTACTTC. Its translation is CASSRSPGQKQETQYF.

This clone was observed a single time. The V and J genes are TRBV10-3 and TRBJ1-4, with D hard to call. Germline CDR1 reads ENHRY; CDR2 reads SYGVKD. There are 13 residues in the CDR3. V was cut by 2 bases and J by 8 bases, with 9 bases left in between. DNA of the CDR3: TGTGCCATCAGTGAGGGATCAGGCGAAAAACTGTTTTTT. It yields the protein CAISEGSGEKLFF.

This clone is a singleton in its sample. The rearrangement links TRBV15 to TRBJ2-7; D is possibly TRBD1 or TRBD2 (5 bases each). The V end lost 1 base, the J end lost 2 bases, and 15 bases lay between the germline ends. The CDR3 has 16 residues. The V gene's germline CDR1 is LNHNV and CDR2 YYDKDF (reference sequence). The CDR3 is CATSRGGMAGPYEQYF. DNA for the CDR3: TGTGCCACCAGCAGAGGGGGGATGGCAGGCCCCTACGAGCAGTACTTC. Supplemented by reference TRBV15 and TRBJ2-7, the full variable domain reads DAMVIQNPRYQVTQFGKPVTLSCSQTLNHNVMYWYQQKSSQAPKLLFHYYDKDFNNEADTPDNFQSRRPNTSFCFLDIRSPGLGDTAMYLCATSRGGMAGPYEQYFGPGTRLTVT.

The chain is built from TRBV9 and TRBJ1-4, with 9 bases fitting TRBD1. The CDR3 consists of 13 residues. Germline V gene lookup returns CDR1 SGDLS and CDR2 YYNGEE. V lost 4 bases and J lost 8; bases outside the gene matches: 3. CDR3 residues: CASSRQGVEKLFF. The CDR3 DNA follows: TGTGCCAGCAGCCGACAGGGGGTCGAAAAACTGTTTTTT.

The gene calls are TRBV11-3 and TRBJ2-7; D might be TRBD1 or TRBD2, each matching 5 bases. The germline V gene encodes CDR1 SGHNT and CDR2 YENEEA. The CDR3 runs 15 residues. V lost 5 bases, J lost 0 bases, and 14 bases lay in between. DNA of the CDR3: TGTGCCAGCAGCCCCTGGGACGCCCACTCCTACGAGCAGTACTTC. This translates into CASSPWDAHSYEQYF.

This chain links TRBV5-6 with TRBJ1-1, with D hard to call. The CDR3 contains 13 residues. Looked up from germline, CDR1 is SGHDT and CDR2 is YYEEEE. V lost 4 bases and J 3 bases, leaving 10 bases between the germline ends. The CDR3 loop is CASSQTEDTEAFF. The CDR3 nucleotides read TGTGCCAGCAGCCAAACAGAGGACACTGAAGCTTTCTTT.

The chain couples TRBV4-2 to TRBJ2-3, with D uncertain. The germline V gene encodes CDR1 LGHNA and CDR2 YNFKEQ. This CDR3 comprises 14 residues. V shed 0 bases and J shed 1 base, with 5 bases lying between them. Here the CDR3 DNA reads TGTGCCAGCAGCCAAGACTATGGCACAGATACGCAGTATTTT. Translating gives CASSQDYGTDTQYF.